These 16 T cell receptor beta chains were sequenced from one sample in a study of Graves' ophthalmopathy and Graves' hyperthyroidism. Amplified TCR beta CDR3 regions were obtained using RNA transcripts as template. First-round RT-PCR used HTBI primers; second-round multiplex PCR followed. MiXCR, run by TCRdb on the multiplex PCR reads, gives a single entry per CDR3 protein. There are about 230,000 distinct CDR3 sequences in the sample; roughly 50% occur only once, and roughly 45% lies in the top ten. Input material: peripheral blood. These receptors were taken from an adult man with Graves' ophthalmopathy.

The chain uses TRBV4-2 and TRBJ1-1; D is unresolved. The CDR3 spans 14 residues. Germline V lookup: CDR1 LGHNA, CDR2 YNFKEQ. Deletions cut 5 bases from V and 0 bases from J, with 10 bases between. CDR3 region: CASSLGLMNTEAFF. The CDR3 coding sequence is TGTGCCAGCAGCTTGGGCCTAATGAACACTGAAGCTTTCTTT.

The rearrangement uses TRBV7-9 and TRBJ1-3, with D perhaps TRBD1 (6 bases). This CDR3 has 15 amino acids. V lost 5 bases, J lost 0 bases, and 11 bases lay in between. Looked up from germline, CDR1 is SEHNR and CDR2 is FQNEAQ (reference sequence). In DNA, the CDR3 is TGTGCCAGCAGCACCGGGACAAACTCTGGAAACACCATATATTTT. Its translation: CASSTGTNSGNTIYF.

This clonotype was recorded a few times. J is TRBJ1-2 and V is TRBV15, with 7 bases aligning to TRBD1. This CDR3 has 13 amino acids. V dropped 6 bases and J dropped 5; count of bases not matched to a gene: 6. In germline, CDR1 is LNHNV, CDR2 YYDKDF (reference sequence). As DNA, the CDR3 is TGTGCCACCAGGAGGGACAGTAGATATGGCTACACCTTC. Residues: CATRRDSRYGYTF.

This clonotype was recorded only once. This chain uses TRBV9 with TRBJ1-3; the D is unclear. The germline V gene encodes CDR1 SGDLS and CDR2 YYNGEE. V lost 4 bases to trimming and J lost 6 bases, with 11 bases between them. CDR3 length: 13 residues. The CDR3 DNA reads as TGTGCCAGCAGCTTAGGAGGACCAAACACCATATATTTT. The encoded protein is CASSLGGPNTIYF.

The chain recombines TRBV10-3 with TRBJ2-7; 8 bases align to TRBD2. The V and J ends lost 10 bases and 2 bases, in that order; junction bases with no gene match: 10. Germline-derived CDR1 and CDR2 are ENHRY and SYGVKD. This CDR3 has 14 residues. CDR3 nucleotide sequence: TGTGCCACCTGGGGCGGGGGGTACGCCTACGAGCAGTACTTC. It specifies CATWGGGYAYEQYF.

CDR3 in amino acids: CAISLGTGELFF. The CDR3 DNA is TGTGCCATCAGTCTGGGGACCGGGGAGCTGTTTTTT. The chain is built from TRBV10-3 and TRBJ2-2, with D hard to call. Germline-derived CDR1 and CDR2 are ENHRY and SYGVKD. Trimming took off 5 bases at V and 5 bases at J, with 6 bases between the two ends. CDR3 length: 12 amino acids.

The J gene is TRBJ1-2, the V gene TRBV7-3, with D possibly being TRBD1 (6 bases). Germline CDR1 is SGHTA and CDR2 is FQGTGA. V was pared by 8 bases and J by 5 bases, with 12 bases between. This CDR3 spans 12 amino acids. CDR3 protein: CASGGTGYGYTF. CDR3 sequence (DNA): TGTGCCAGCGGGGGCACCGGGTATGGCTACACCTTC.

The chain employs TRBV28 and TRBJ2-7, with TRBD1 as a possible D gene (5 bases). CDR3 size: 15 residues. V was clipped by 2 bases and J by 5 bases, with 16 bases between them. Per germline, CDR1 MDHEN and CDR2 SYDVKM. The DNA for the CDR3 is TGTGCCAGCAGTTTAGTCGCACGTCAGACAGACGAGCAGTACTTC. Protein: CASSLVARQTDEQYF.

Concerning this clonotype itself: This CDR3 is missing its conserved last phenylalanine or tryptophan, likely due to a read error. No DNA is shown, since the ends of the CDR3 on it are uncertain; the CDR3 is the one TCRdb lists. This CDR3 reads CASTRARLEG. The chain employs TRBV12-3 or TRBV12-4 and TRBJ1-1; the table assigns TRBD1, which was not confirmed against the DNA. Counting both end residues, the CDR3 totals 10 amino acids.

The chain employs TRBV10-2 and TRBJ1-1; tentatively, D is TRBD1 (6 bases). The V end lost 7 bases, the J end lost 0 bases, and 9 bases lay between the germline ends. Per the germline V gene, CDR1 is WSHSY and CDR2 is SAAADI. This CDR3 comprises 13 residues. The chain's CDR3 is CASNQGMNTEAFF. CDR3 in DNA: TGCGCCAGCAACCAGGGGATGAACACTGAAGCTTTCTTT.

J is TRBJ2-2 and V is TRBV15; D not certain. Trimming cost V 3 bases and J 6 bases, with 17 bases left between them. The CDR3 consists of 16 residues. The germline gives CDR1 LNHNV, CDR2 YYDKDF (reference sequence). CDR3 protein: CATSRGLVTPPGELFF. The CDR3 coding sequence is TGTGCCACCAGCAGGGGTTTAGTGACCCCTCCCGGGGAGCTGTTTTTT.

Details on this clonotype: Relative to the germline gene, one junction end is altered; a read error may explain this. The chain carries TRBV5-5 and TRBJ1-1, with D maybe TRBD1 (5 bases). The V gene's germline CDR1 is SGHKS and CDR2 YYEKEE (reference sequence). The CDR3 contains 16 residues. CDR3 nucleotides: TGCGCCAGCAGCCAGGCACCCGGGACGGTTAACACTGAAGCTTTCTTT. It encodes CASSQAPGTVNTEAFF.

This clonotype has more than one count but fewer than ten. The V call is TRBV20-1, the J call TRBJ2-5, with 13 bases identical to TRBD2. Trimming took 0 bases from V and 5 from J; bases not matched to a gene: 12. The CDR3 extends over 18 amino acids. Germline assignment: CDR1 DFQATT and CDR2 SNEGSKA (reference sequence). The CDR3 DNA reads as TGCAGTGCTAGAGATCTGTTCGGACTAGCGGGAGTTTTGGAGACCCAGTACTTC. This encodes CSARDLFGLAGVLETQYF.

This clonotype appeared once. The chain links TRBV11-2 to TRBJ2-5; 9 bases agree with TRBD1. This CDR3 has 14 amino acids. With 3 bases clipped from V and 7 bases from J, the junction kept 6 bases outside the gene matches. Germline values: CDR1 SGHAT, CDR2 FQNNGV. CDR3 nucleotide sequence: TGTGCCAGCAGCTTCACAGGGGGCCAGGGGACCCAGTACTTC. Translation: CASSFTGGQGTQYF. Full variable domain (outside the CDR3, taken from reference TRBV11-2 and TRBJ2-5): EAGVAQSPRYKIIEKRQSVAFWCNPISGHATLYWYQQILGQGPKLLIQFQNNGVVDDSQLPKDRFSAERLKGVDSTLKIQPAKLEDSAVYLCASSFTGGQGTQYFGPGTRLLVL.

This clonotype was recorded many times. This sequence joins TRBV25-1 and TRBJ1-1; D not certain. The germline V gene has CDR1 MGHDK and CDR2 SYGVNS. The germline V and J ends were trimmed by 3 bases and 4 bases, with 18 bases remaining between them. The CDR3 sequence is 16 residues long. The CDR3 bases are TGTGCCAGCAGTGAGGGAGACACGACTCCGGCCACTGAAGCTTTCTTT. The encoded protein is CASSEGDTTPATEAFF.

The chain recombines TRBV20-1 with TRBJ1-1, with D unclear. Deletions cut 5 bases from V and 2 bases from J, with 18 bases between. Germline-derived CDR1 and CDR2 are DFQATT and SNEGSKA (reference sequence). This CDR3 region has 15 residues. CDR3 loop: CSAPSPRYSNTEAFF. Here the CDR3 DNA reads TGCAGTGCTCCCAGCCCCCGGTACAGCAACACTGAAGCTTTCTTT.